This T cell receptor (beta chain) was sequenced during a study of blood T cells in healthy people across ages. Study at large: About one barcoded beta molecule per two T cells came from capture by template switching. General study results and limits: While age rose, TCR beta diversity per million T cells dropped in a roughly linear way.

This clonotype has ten or more counts. Its cognate antigen is unknown. A second roughly 6 to 12 cycle PCR used barcoded and J-beta primers. MiXCR, applied by TCRdb to the 5' RACE reads, yields one record per CDR3 protein. Among a few hundred thousand distinct CDR3 sequences listed, over 25% were seen once. The CDR3 is 13 amino acids. V shed 5 bases and J shed 4 bases, with 14 bases lying between them. Germline V gene lookup returns CDR1 SQVTM and CDR2 ANQGSEA. This sample was shared with a second study, whose subject was T cells of mothers and their children. From that second work: Similar thymic selection effects on TCR recombination output appear in pairs, both related and unrelated.

V is TRBV29-1 and J is TRBJ1-1; a possible D gene is TRBD1 (6 bases). The sequenced sample was blood. The source of this sequence is a boy aged 2 to 10 in good health. CDR3 loop: CSVSGGRGTEAFF. In DNA, the CDR3 is TGCAGCGTTTCGGGGGGGCGTGGCACTGAAGCTTTCTTT.